Here is one T cell receptor (beta chain) with its context. Per the authors' pipeline: Reference gene primer amplification in the assay estimated nucleated cell counts. Produced via immunoSEQ multiplex PCR; TCRdb's table is partial and in-frame only. Clonal size and the V and J genes are those of that table, whereas D and trimming came from the DNA. In the table there are approximately 200,000 clones, 80% to 85% of which are singletons. These data belong to a study of blood T cell repertoires in COVID-19. As for the study in general: The United States, Italy and Spain were the sources of the acute and convalescent COVID-19 samples. Sources were T cells, B-cell-depleted T cells, or PBMCs; the material itself was cDNA or gDNA.

Source material: peripheral blood. This receptor was taken from an older woman with acute or convalescent COVID-19.

The CDR3 DNA reads as TGTGCCATCAGTGAGATTCTTGGTCGAGGGGGCAAGGATGGCTACACCTTC. Protein: CAISEILGRGGKDGYTF. The chain recombines TRBV10-3 with TRBJ1-2, with 7 nucleotides matching TRBD1. Germline CDR1 reads ENHRY; CDR2 reads SYGVKD. With 2 bases clipped from V and 6 bases from J, the junction kept 15 bases outside the gene matches. The CDR3 runs 17 residues.